This T cell receptor beta chain came from a study of molecular identifiers for immune sequencing clone quantification. With V trimmed by 3 bases and J by 0 bases, 6 bases remained unmatched. The germline gives CDR1 SEHNR, CDR2 FQNEAQ (reference sequence). The length of the CDR3 is 16 residues. This clonotype was detected ten times or more. TCRdb independently ran MiXCR on the PCR reads; one entry per CDR3 protein. The sample has over 600,000 distinct CDR3 sequences, just under 20% seen once. The V and J genes are TRBV7-9 and TRBJ2-5; 8 bases are shared with TRBD1. This receptor was taken from a human donor in good health. Some libraries in this study had Jurkat cell RNA spiked in. Specimen: naive CD8+ T cells from blood, with Jurkat cell RNA spiked in. Indicated subset: FACS-sorted CD8+CD4-CCR7+CD45RA+ naive T cells. CDR3 in amino acids: CASSFPAGQDQETQYF. The DNA of the CDR3 is TGTGCCAGCAGCTTTCCGGCGGGACAGGACCAAGAGACCCAGTACTTC.